This T cell receptor beta chain was obtained from a study of T cell changes during pregnancy in multiple sclerosis. TCRdb's table, derived via immunoSEQ multiplex PCR, lists solely in-frame clones and lacks some. Found here are approximately 70,000 clones, just over 90% of them singletons; the top ten hold 0.43%. V lost 7 bases to trimming and J lost 9 bases; unmatched junction nucleotides: 14. Germline-derived CDR1 and CDR2 are MDHEN and SYDVKM. The CDR3 runs 14 residues. The material was CD4+ T cells from peripheral blood mononuclear cells, obtained before pregnancy. The clonotype was recovered from a female donor with multiple sclerosis, enrolled in a pregnancy study. V gene TRBV28 combines with J gene TRBJ2-5, with 7 bases matching TRBD2. The DNA for the CDR3 is TGTGCCAGCAAGTTGGGGGGGGACCGTGAGGCCCAGTACTTC. Protein sequence: CASKLGGDREAQYF.